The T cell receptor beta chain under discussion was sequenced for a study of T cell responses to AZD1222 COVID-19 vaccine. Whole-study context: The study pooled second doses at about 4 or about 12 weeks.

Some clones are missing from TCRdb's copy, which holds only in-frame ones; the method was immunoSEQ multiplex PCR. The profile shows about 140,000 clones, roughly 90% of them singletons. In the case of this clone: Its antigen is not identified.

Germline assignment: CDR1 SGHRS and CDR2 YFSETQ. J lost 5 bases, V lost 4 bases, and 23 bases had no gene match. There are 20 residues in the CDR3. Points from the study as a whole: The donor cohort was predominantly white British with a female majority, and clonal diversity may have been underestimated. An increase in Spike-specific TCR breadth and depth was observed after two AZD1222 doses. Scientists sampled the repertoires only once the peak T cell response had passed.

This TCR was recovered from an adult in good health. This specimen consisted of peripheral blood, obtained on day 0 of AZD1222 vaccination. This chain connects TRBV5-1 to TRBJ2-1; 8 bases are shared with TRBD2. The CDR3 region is CASSADWSSAQRGINNEQFF. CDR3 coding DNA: TGCGCCAGCAGCGCCGACTGGTCGAGTGCCCAGCGGGGGATAAACAATGAGCAGTTCTTC. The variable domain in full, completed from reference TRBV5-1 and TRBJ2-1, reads KAGVTQTPRYLIKTRGQQVTLSCSPISGHRSVSWYQQTPGQGLQFLFEYFSETQRNKGNFPGRFSGRQFSNSRSEMNVSTLELGDSALYLCASSADWSSAQRGINNEQFFGPGTRLTVL.